The 28 T cell receptor beta chains in this list originate from one sample, sequenced in a study of CD4 and CD8 cells across lung adenocarcinoma regions. TCRdb used MiXCR to reprocess the PCR reads, holding one entry per CDR3 protein. The repertoire has about 20,000 distinct CDR3 sequences, roughly 56% of them found once; the top ten carry around 23%. Sample: CD8+ T cells from the center of a lung tumor. The receptors originated from a female donor with lung adenocarcinoma. The CD4 and CD8 labels of this study may be unreliable.

Note on this clonotype: A read error may account for a junction end that differs from germline. The V gene is TRBV6-1, the J gene TRBJ2-3, with D possibly matching TRBD1 (5 bases). CDR1 is MNHNS and CDR2 is SASEGT in the germline V gene. The CDR3 totals 14 residues. The CDR3 DNA follows: TGTGCCAGCATATGGTCTTCAGGGAAAGACACTCAGTATTTC. Its protein is CASIWSSGKDTQYF.

This clonotype came up many times. The genes are TRBV27 and TRBJ2-1; D call uncertain. The CDR3 is 14 amino acids. V was trimmed by 5 bases and J by 3 bases, leaving 11 bases between them. CDR1 and CDR2 (germline): MNHEY, SMNVEV (reference sequence). This chain's CDR3 is CASSPNSIYNEQFF. CDR3 in DNA: TGTGCCAGCAGTCCCAATAGCATCTACAATGAGCAGTTCTTC.

Remarks on this clonotype: A read error may account for a junction end that differs from germline. The V gene is TRBV10-2, the J gene TRBJ2-4; D assignment may be TRBD1 or TRBD2 (5 bases each). The germline V gene encodes CDR1 WSHSY and CDR2 SAAADI. The CDR3 is 14 amino acids. CDR3 sequence reads: CRSRELGAKNTQYF. As DNA, the CDR3 is TGTCGCAGCAGGGAGCTGGGAGCCAAAAACACGCAGTACTTC.

The rearrangement uses TRBV5-1 and TRBJ2-3; no clear D. Germline V gene sequence: CDR1 SGHRS, CDR2 YFSETQ. V was trimmed by 2 bases and J by 0 bases, leaving 7 bases between them. The CDR3 consists of 14 residues. The CDR3 region is CASSLLSSTDTQYF. CDR3 nucleotides: TGCGCCAGCAGCTTACTTTCTAGCACAGATACGCAGTATTTT. Combining the CDR3 with reference TRBV5-1 and TRBJ2-3 gives the whole variable domain KAGVTQTPRYLIKTRGQQVTLSCSPISGHRSVSWYQQTPGQGLQFLFEYFSETQRNKGNFPGRFSGRQFSNSRSEMNVSTLELGDSALYLCASSLLSSTDTQYFGPGTRLTVL.

V usage is TRBV27 and J usage is TRBJ2-5; tentative D call: TRBD2 (6 bases). Germline V gene lookup returns CDR1 MNHEY and CDR2 SMNVEV (reference sequence). The germline V and J ends were trimmed by 4 bases and 2 bases, with 14 bases remaining between them. The CDR3 is 15 residues long. Written as DNA, the CDR3 is TGTGCCAGCAGTTATTCGGCCGGGGGACAAGAGACCCAGTACTTC. Translating it yields CASSYSAGGQETQYF.

The count of this clonotype is one. The rearrangement uses TRBV10-1 and TRBJ2-3; no definite D call. Germline V gene lookup returns CDR1 WNHNN and CDR2 SYGVQD (reference sequence). Between the trimmed V and J ends, which lost 5 bases and 4 bases, there was a span of 16 bases. The CDR3 extends over 15 amino acids. The CDR3 DNA follows: TGCGCCAGCAGTCCGGGTCCCCTGAGCGCAGATACGCAGTATTTT. Its translation is CASSPGPLSADTQYF.

A few counts support this clonotype. The CDR3 is CAISPAGTSDNIQYF. The CDR3 region has the DNA TGTGCCATCAGCCCAGCCGGGACCAGTGATAACATTCAGTACTTC. The chain has TRBV10-3 and TRBJ2-4; D is perhaps TRBD1 or TRBD2 (5 bases each). This CDR3 contains 15 residues. The V end lost 6 bases, the J end lost 7 bases, and 19 bases lay between the germline ends. Germline V gene sequence: CDR1 ENHRY, CDR2 SYGVKD.

Ten or more counts support this clonotype. The chain couples TRBV12-3 or TRBV12-4 to TRBJ2-7; possibly TRBD1 or TRBD2 for D (5 bases each). Trimming left V 1 base short and J 3 bases short, with 13 bases between. The CDR3 contains 15 residues. The CDR3 region has the DNA TGTGCCAGCAGTTTAGGGACACCGGGGTACTACGAGCAGTACTTC. It is translated as CASSLGTPGYYEQYF.

On this clonotype itself: A junction boundary mismatches the germline segment, possibly from a read error. The chain links TRBV10-3 to TRBJ2-4; either TRBD1 or TRBD2 may supply D (5 bases each). The CDR3 consists of 13 residues. Looked up from germline, CDR1 is ENHRY and CDR2 is SYGVKD. The DNA of the CDR3 is TGTGCCTCGGGGCTGAGAGCCAAAGATATTCAGTATTTC. Protein product: CASGLRAKDIQYF.

About this clonotype itself: At one of its ends the junction is not consistent with the germline gene, which may arise from a read error. The chain carries TRBV6-1 and TRBJ2-3; D is possibly TRBD1 (5 bases). Germline V gene sequence: CDR1 MNHNS, CDR2 SASEGT. The CDR3 consists of 14 residues. CDR3 region: CASMGPSGTNTQYF. The CDR3 DNA sequence: TGTGCCAGCATGGGGCCTTCAGGCACAAATACGCAGTATTTT.

This clonotype came up once. CDR3 amino acids: CARGLGGREQDTQYF. The CDR3 DNA follows: TGTGCCAGGGGGCTGGGGGGCCGAGAACAAGATACGCAGTACTTC. The chain combines TRBV6-1 with TRBJ2-3; the D gene could be TRBD1 or TRBD2 (6 bases each). The end of the DNA is better explained by TRBJ2-7, so the J call may be wrong. Per the germline V gene, CDR1 is MNHNS and CDR2 is SASEGT. The CDR3 totals 15 residues.

V is TRBV3-1 and J is TRBJ2-1; 10 nucleotides line up with TRBD2. The end of the DNA is better explained by TRBJ2-5, so the J call may be wrong. The CDR3 has 16 amino acids. Germline V CDR1 and CDR2: LGHDT, YNNKEL (reference sequence). This chain's CDR3 is CASSHLLLAGVETQYF. The CDR3 DNA is TGTGCCAGCAGCCACCTGCTCCTAGCGGGAGTTGAGACCCAGTACTTC.

The chain has TRBV9 and TRBJ2-5; 9 bases fit TRBD1. Per the germline V gene, CDR1 is SGDLS and CDR2 is YYNGEE. The CDR3 contains 14 residues. J lost 3 bases, V lost 0 bases, and 0 bases had no gene match. The CDR3 loop reads CASSVGQGEETQYF. The CDR3 DNA is TGTGCCAGCAGCGTAGGACAGGGGGAAGAGACCCAGTACTTC.

V gene TRBV27 combines with J gene TRBJ2-2; possibly TRBD2 for D (5 bases). Germline V lookup: CDR1 MNHEY, CDR2 SMNVEV (reference sequence). CDR3 size: 17 residues. The germline V and J ends were trimmed by 6 bases and 5 bases, with 22 bases remaining between them. This CDR3 is CASSLLGLYVGTGELFF. CDR3 coding DNA: TGTGCCAGCAGCCTCCTTGGACTCTACGTGGGGACCGGGGAGCTGTTTTTT.

Ten or more counts support this clonotype. The chain is built from TRBV6-1 and TRBJ2-1, with 12 bases lining up with TRBD2. The J call may be wrong; the DNA end is better matched by TRBJ2-7. Germline lookup yields CDR1 MNHNS and CDR2 SASEGT. This CDR3 spans 16 amino acids. CDR3 residues: CASSVGLAGSGGEQYF. The CDR3 DNA sequence: TGTGCCAGCAGCGTGGGACTAGCGGGCAGTGGTGGGGAGCAGTACTTC.

The chain combines TRBV6-1 with TRBJ2-1; weak D call: TRBD1 (6 bases). Germline values: CDR1 MNHNS, CDR2 SASEGT. There are 16 residues in the CDR3. Trimming took 2 bases from V and 0 from J, leaving 11 bases between them. The CDR3 bases are TGTGCCAGCAGTGAATGGGGACAAGGCTCCTACAATGAGCAGTTCTTC. The encoded protein is CASSEWGQGSYNEQFF.

This chain uses TRBV27 with TRBJ2-5; TRBD2 matches 7 bases. The germline CDR1 and CDR2 sequences are MNHEY and SMNVEV (reference sequence). The ends lost 4 bases at V and 11 bases at J; junction bases unmatched: 19. CDR3 length: 16 amino acids. The CDR3 region has the DNA TGTGCCAGCAGTTCTCGACTAGCCAGAGGGGTGAAAGAGCAGTACTTC. Its translation is CASSSRLARGVKEQYF.

This clonotype was seen only once. This chain uses TRBV27 with TRBJ2-3; no firm D call. Trimming cost V 2 bases and J 4 bases, with 7 bases left between them. Germline lookup yields CDR1 MNHEY and CDR2 SMNVEV (reference sequence). CDR3 length: 13 residues. This CDR3 is CASSLKEADTQYF. The CDR3 DNA follows: TGTGCCAGCAGTTTAAAAGAGGCAGATACGCAGTATTTT.

The rearrangement joins TRBV6-4 to TRBJ2-3; 7 bases match TRBD2. With the DNA end fitting TRBJ2-4 better, the J assignment may be wrong. Germline loops: CDR1 MRHNA, CDR2 SNTAGT. The length of the CDR3 is 16 residues. This chain's CDR3 is CASSDWGGGSKDTQYF. As DNA, the CDR3 is TGTGCCAGCAGTGACTGGGGGGGGGGATCCAAAGATACTCAGTACTTC.

This clonotype was detected once. Germline and junction disagree at one end, which may indicate a read error. CDR3 protein: CASRQTGGSKDTQYF. The CDR3 nucleotides read TGTGCCAGCAGGCAGACAGGGGGCTCCAAAGACACGCAGTATTTC. The V and J genes are TRBV6-1 and TRBJ2-4; 10 positions match TRBD1. This CDR3 contains 15 residues. CDR1 MNHNS and CDR2 SASEGT come from the germline V gene.

V is TRBV6-1 and J is TRBJ1-4; a possible D gene is TRBD1 (6 bases). This CDR3 spans 16 amino acids. From germline, CDR1 is MNHNS and CDR2 SASEGT. The V end lost 3 bases, the J end lost 0 bases, and 11 bases lay between the germline ends. The CDR3 region has the DNA TGTGCCAGCAGTGAGATGACAGGCGCAACTAATGAAAAACTGTTTTTT. It is translated as CASSEMTGATNEKLFF.

This clonotype was counted only a few times. V is TRBV27 and J is TRBJ2-2; 11 nucleotides line up with TRBD2. The germline CDR1 and CDR2 sequences are MNHEY and SMNVEV (reference sequence). V shed 7 bases and J 4 bases; nucleotides not matched to a gene: 5. CDR3 length: 15 amino acids. CDR3 nucleotides: TGTGCCAGCATAGCGGGAGGGCCTGGCACCGGGGAGCTGTTTTTT. It specifies CASIAGGPGTGELFF.

This chain links TRBV3-1 with TRBJ2-7; D perhaps matches TRBD2 (6 bases). The CDR3 is 12 amino acids. V lost 2 bases to trimming and J lost 12 bases, with 14 bases between them. CDR1 is LGHDT, CDR2 YNNKEL, per germline (reference sequence). The CDR3 nucleotides are TGTGCCAGCAGCCAATTATGGGGACTCCTGTACTTC. The encoded protein is CASSQLWGLLYF.

The V call is TRBV20-1, the J call TRBJ1-4; no firm D call. The CDR3 is 18 residues long. From germline, CDR1 is DFQATT and CDR2 SNEGSKA (reference sequence). V shed 2 bases and J shed 0 bases, with 19 bases lying between them. The CDR3 DNA follows: TGCAGTGCTAGAACCAGCCTGGCGGCATATGCAACTAATGAAAAACTGTTTTTT. It is translated as CSARTSLAAYATNEKLFF.

Of note for this clonotype: One end of the junction is discordant with germline, which a read error may explain. V and J are TRBV27 and TRBJ2-3; the D gene could be TRBD1 or TRBD2 (6 bases each). This CDR3 has 15 residues. Per germline, CDR1 MNHEY and CDR2 SMNVEV (reference sequence). The DNA for the CDR3 is TGTGCCAGCAGCCGGGGGCTGTTATCCAAAGACATGCAGTATTTC. Translating it yields CASSRGLLSKDMQYF.

This clonotype was picked up a small number of times. This chain uses TRBV6-2 or TRBV6-3 with TRBJ2-6; the D call may be TRBD1 or TRBD2 (5 bases each). V was clipped by 6 bases and J by 4 bases, with 16 bases between them. This CDR3 has 16 residues. In germline, CDR1 is MNHEY, CDR2 SVGEGT. The CDR3 DNA reads TGTGCCAGCAGCCTCAGTGGGGCGGGCGGGGCCAACGTCCTGACTTTC. It translates to CASSLSGAGGANVLTF.

This clonotype occurred a few times. A read error is possible here, since a much larger clone lies one base away. This chain connects TRBV12-3 or TRBV12-4 to TRBJ2-1; D is ambiguous. The tail of the sequence fits TRBJ2-7 better, so the J call may be wrong. The CDR3 extends over 13 amino acids. The CDR3 here is CASQLSSYNEQYF. CDR3 nucleotides: TGTGCCAGTCAACTGTCCTCCTACAATGAGCAGTACTTC.

The chain couples TRBV11-3 to TRBJ2-3; possibly TRBD2 for D (5 bases). This CDR3 is 13 amino acids long. Germline CDR1 and CDR2: SGHNT and YENEEA. V was pared by 6 bases and J by 0 bases, with 7 bases between. The chain's CDR3 is CASRSGSTDTQYF. The CDR3 nucleotides are TGTGCCAGCAGGAGCGGTAGCACAGATACGCAGTATTTT.